These 11 T cell receptor beta chains share one sample of origin, sequenced in a study of cytomegalovirus exposure and HLA in healthy donors (dated by TCRdb to between 2016 and 2019). Library prep was done by the immunoSEQ multiplex PCR assay. For the multiplex PCR, a mixture combining 60 forward primers for TCR Vbeta segments and 13 reverse primers for TCR Jbeta segments was used. Drawn from immuneACCESS, this table holds only the in-frame rearrangements with V and J called that TCRdb kept. Clones are partly lost; checked studies trace under half to an unresolved V gene and leave the rest unexplained. The sample's table covers 55,000 or so clones. The ten most abundant clones make up 9.5% to 11% of the sample. The sample consisted of PBMCs. The receptors come from a woman between 50 and 59 years old in good health and CMV-seropositive.

V usage is TRBV2 and J usage is TRBJ2-7; 10 nucleotides agree with TRBD1. The V segment lost 5 bases and the J segment 4 bases; nucleotides outside the gene matches: 8. The germline V gene has CDR1 SNHLY and CDR2 FYNNEI. CDR3 size: 15 residues. Written as DNA, the CDR3 is TGTGCCAGCAGTTCCGGGACAGGGGTCCCATACGAGCAGTACTTC. Its protein product is CASSSGTGVPYEQYF.

The V gene is TRBV7-7, the J gene TRBJ1-5, with D uncertain. This CDR3 contains 13 residues. V was cut by 0 bases and J by 4 bases, with 4 bases left in between. Germline V gene data show CDR1 as SSHAT and CDR2 as FNYEAQ (reference sequence). CDR3 nucleotides: TGTGCCAGCAGCTTAGCAGAGAATCAGCCCCAGCATTTT. It specifies CASSLAENQPQHF. The variable domain in full, with the rest retrieved from reference TRBV7-7 and TRBJ1-5, is GAGVSQSPRYKVTKRGQDVTLRCDPISSHATLYWYQQALGQGPEFLTYFNYEAQPDKSGLPSDRFSAERPEGSISTLTIQRTEQRDSAMYRCASSLAENQPQHFGDGTRLSIL.

V gene TRBV7-6 combines with J gene TRBJ2-1, with 9 bases matching TRBD1. Losses at the gene ends were 1 base for V and 1 base for J; bases not matched to a gene: 5. Germline V CDR1 and CDR2: SGHVS, FNYEAQ. The CDR3 has 17 amino acids. The CDR3 sequence is CASSLGEQGASYNEQFF. CDR3 nucleotides: TGTGCCAGCAGCTTAGGGGAACAGGGGGCTTCCTACAATGAGCAGTTCTTC.

The chain links TRBV9 to TRBJ1-1; unclear D gene. Germline CDR1 is SGDLS and CDR2 is YYNGEE. CDR3 length: 15 residues. Trimming stripped 0 bases from V and 0 bases from J, with 9 bases between. CDR3 sequence reads: CASSVVPDLNTEAFF. The CDR3 nucleotides are TGTGCCAGCAGCGTAGTACCAGATCTGAACACTGAAGCTTTCTTT.

The CDR3 nucleotides are TGCGCCAGCAGCTTGGGAGAGTACCAAGAGACCCAGTACTTC. It yields the protein CASSLGEYQETQYF. The chain couples TRBV5-1 to TRBJ2-5, with D unclear. Trimming pared 0 bases from V and 0 bases from J, leaving 6 bases between. CDR1 and CDR2 (germline): SGHRS, YFSETQ. The CDR3 spans 14 residues.

The chain combines TRBV5-6 with TRBJ2-1; 12 bases match TRBD2. The germline V gene has CDR1 SGHDT and CDR2 YYEEEE. The V gene end was trimmed by 3 bases and the J gene end by 4 bases; junction bases not matched to a gene: 11. The CDR3 has 18 amino acids. CDR3 bases: TGTGCCAGCAGCTCACCCGAGTTGACTAGCGGGAGTTACAATGAGCAGTTCTTC. Translating it yields CASSSPELTSGSYNEQFF.

This rearrangement joins TRBV6-5 to TRBJ1-2; tentatively, D is TRBD1 (5 bases). Germline CDR1 is MNHEY and CDR2 is SVGAGI. This CDR3 is built from 14 residues. Trimming removed 5 bases from V and 8 bases from J, with 18 bases in between. The CDR3 nucleotides read TGTGCCAGCAGTCAACCCCGGCGGGGCCGAGGCTACACCTTC. Translation: CASSQPRRGRGYTF.

The chain carries TRBV28 and TRBJ2-3; TRBD1 matches 8 bases. The V gene end was trimmed by 6 bases and the J gene end by 3 bases; junction bases not matched to a gene: 17. CDR1 is MDHEN and CDR2 is SYDVKM in the germline V gene. The CDR3 is made up of 18 amino acids. CDR3 loop: CASSPPATGDNRTDTQYF. The CDR3 DNA sequence: TGTGCCAGCAGCCCACCCGCGACAGGGGATAATCGGACAGATACGCAGTATTTT.

The V gene is TRBV7-2, the J gene TRBJ2-5; 11 bases line up with TRBD2. Germline assignment: CDR1 SGHTA and CDR2 FQGNSA. J gave up 2 bases and V 2 bases, and 1 base lay outside the gene matches. The CDR3 consists of 15 residues. The CDR3 protein is CASSLIAGGQETQYF. In DNA, the CDR3 is TGTGCCAGCAGCTTAATAGCGGGGGGGCAAGAGACCCAGTACTTC.

The V and J genes are TRBV4-1 and TRBJ2-5, with 7 bases lining up with TRBD1. CDR3 length equals 16 residues. From germline, CDR1 is MGHRA and CDR2 YSYEKL. After removal of 0 bases from V and 1 base from J, the junction contained 5 bases not matched to a gene. DNA for the CDR3: TGCGCCAGCAGCCAAGATAAACAGGGGCCCCAAGAGACCCAGTACTTC. Amino acid sequence: CASSQDKQGPQETQYF.

V gene TRBV30 combines with J gene TRBJ2-3; D unresolved. This CDR3 has 14 amino acids. Germline V gene sequence: CDR1 GTSNPN, CDR2 SVGIG (reference sequence). V lost 3 bases to trimming and J lost 1 base, with 11 bases between them. CDR3 nucleotide sequence: TGTGCCTGGAGCTACCCCGGAGGCACAGATACGCAGTATTTT. It yields the protein CAWSYPGGTDTQYF.